A selection of T cell receptor delta chains follows, all from one sample in a study of gamma-delta chains in newborns, infants, children. TCRdb re-called the reads via CATT. Altogether more than 14,000 delta-chain clones are present, 7% to 8.5% being singletons, with the ten largest covering about a fifth. The sample comprised blood. The source is a child who was a newborn, infant or young child, either healthy, febrile or measles-vaccinated (not recorded which). Both conserved end residues are part of each CDR3. The D gene is left open where the match is weak. Size values are once, few and many counts, or a class for expanded clones, and some rows have none.

D gene | J gene | clone size | V gene | CDR3 DNA | CDR3 protein
TRDD3 | TRDJ3 | few | TRDV2 | TGTGCCTGTGACACCTGGGGGATCCTAAGCTCCTGGGACACCCGACAGATGTTTTTC | CACDTWGILSSWDTRQMFF
NA | TRDJ3 | NA | TRDV2 | TGTGCCTGTGACACGGCTAATACCCCTCCCCGACAGATGTTTTTC | CACDTANTPPRQMFF
TRDD3 | TRDJ3 | NA | TRDV2 | TGTGCCTGTGACGGTCTGGGGGATACGCGGCCCTGGGACACCCGACAGATGTTTTTC | CACDGLGDTRPWDTRQMFF
TRDD3 | TRDJ2 | NA | TRDV2 | TGTGCCTGTGACTCACTGGGGGCTCCGGCTTTGGCAGCACAACTCTTCTTT | CACDSLGAPALAAQLFF
NA | TRDJ3 | NA | TRDV2 | TGTGCCTGTGACACCGTCTGGGGATCCAGCTCCTGGGACGCCCGACAGATGTTTTTC | CACDTVWGSSSWDARQMFF
TRDD3 | TRDJ2 | medium-sized | TRDV2 | TGTGCCTGTGACTGGGGGACTTTGACAGCACAACTCTTCTTT | CACDWGTLTAQLFF
TRDD3 | TRDJ3 | few | TRDV2 | TGTGCCTGTGACACCGTCTGGGGGAAAACCTGGGACACCCGACAGATGTTTTTC | CACDTVWGKTWDTRQMFF
TRDD3 | TRDJ2 | NA | TRDV2 | TGTGCCTGTGACACCGCGGGGGATTCTTTGACAGCACAACTCTTCTTT | CACDTAGDSLTAQLFF
TRDD3 | TRDJ3 | NA | TRDV2 | TGTGCCTGTGACACGTACTGGGGGATCTCCAGCTCCTGGGACACCCGACAGATGTTTTTC | CACDTYWGISSSWDTRQMFF
TRDD3 | TRDJ3 | NA | TRDV2 | TGTGCCTGTGACACCGTACTGGGGGGACCCTGGGACACCCGACAGATGTTTTTC | CACDTVLGGPWDTRQMFF
NA | TRDJ3 | few | TRDV2 | TGTGCCTGTGACACCGGGGGGACAAGCTCCTGGGACACCCGACAGATGTTTTTC | CACDTGGTSSWDTRQMFF
TRDD3 | TRDJ3 | few | TRDV2 | TGTGCCTGTGACACTGGGGGATACGCCCTCAGCTCCTGGGACACCCGACAGATGTTTTTC | CACDTGGYALSSWDTRQMFF
NA | TRDJ3 | few | TRDV2 | TGTGCCTGTGACTTACCCACTGGCTCCTGGGACACCCGACAGATGTTTTTC | CACDLPTGSWDTRQMFF
TRDD3 | TRDJ3 | few | TRDV2 | TGTGCCTGTGACTCTTACTGGGGATACGACCCCTGGGACACCCGACAGATGTTTTTC | CACDSYWGYDPWDTRQMFF
TRDD3 | TRDJ3 | few | TRDV2 | TGTGCCTGTGACGTACTGGGGGATGAGGGCTCCTGGGACACCCGACAGATGTTTTTC | CACDVLGDEGSWDTRQMFF
TRDD3 | TRDJ3 | NA | TRDV2 | TGTGCCTGTGACACCGTACTGGGGGATACGAGAGTTTCCTGGGACACCCGACAGATGTTTTTC | CACDTVLGDTRVSWDTRQMFF
TRDD3 | TRDJ1 | few | TRDV3 | TGTGCCTTTGCCACTGGGGGTTCCTACACCGATAAACTCATCTTT | CAFATGGSYTDKLIF
TRDD3 | TRDJ2 | few | TRDV2 | TGTGCCTGTGACACCCATGTACTGGGGGACTGGACAGCACAACTCTTCTTT | CACDTHVLGDWTAQLFF
TRDD3 | TRDJ2 | many | TRDV2 | TGTGCCTGTGACACCGTACTGGGGGATACGGCTTTGACAGCACAACTCTTCTTT | CACDTVLGDTALTAQLFF
TRDD3 | TRDJ3 | NA | TRDV2 | TGTGCCTGTGACTATACTGGGGGTATCTCCTGGGACACCCGACAGATGTTTTTC | CACDYTGGISWDTRQMFF
TRDD3 | TRDJ3 | NA | TRDV2 | TGTGCCTGTGACACCCTGGGGGATACTTTTAGCTCCTGGGACACCCGACAGATGTTTTTC | CACDTLGDTFSSWDTRQMFF
TRDD3 | TRDJ3 | few | TRDV2 | TGTGCCTGTGACGTAATGGGGGATAAGGACACCCGACAGATGTTTTTC | CACDVMGDKDTRQMFF
TRDD3 | TRDJ3 | NA | TRDV2 | TGTGCCTGTGACTCGCTGGGGGATTCCTCTTCCTGGGACACCCGACAGACGTTTTTC | CACDSLGDSSSWDTRQTFF
NA | TRDJ3 | few | TRDV2 | TGTGCCTGTGACAGACGGGGACACCTAGAGTCCTGGGACACCCGACAGATGTTTTTC | CACDRRGHLESWDTRQMFF
TRDD3 | TRDJ3 | few | TRDV2 | TGTGCCTGTGACAAAGTACTGGGGCTTCTAACCTCCTGGGACACCCGACAGATGTTTTTC | CACDKVLGLLTSWDTRQMFF
TRDD3 | TRDJ3 | NA | TRDV2 | TGTGCCTGTGACACCGTCGCGATGGGGGATACGCGTTGGGACACCCGACAGACGTTTTTC | CACDTVAMGDTRWDTRQTFF
NA | TRDJ3 | few | TRDV2 | TGTGCCTGTGACCTACTCTCCTGGGACACCCGACAGATGTTTTTC | CACDLLSWDTRQMFF
TRDD3 | TRDJ3 | NA | TRDV2 | TGTGCCTGTGACACCGTACTGGGGGATACGGTCTCCTGGGACACCCGACAGATGTTTTTC | CACDTVLGDTVSWDTRQMFF
TRDD3 | TRDJ3 | medium-sized | TRDV2 | TGTGCCTGTGACACCGCGGGGATACGGGACTGGGACACCCGACAGATGTTTTTC | CACDTAGIRDWDTRQMFF
TRDD3 | TRDJ3 | few | TRDV2 | TGTGCCTGTGGCACCGGTACTGGGGGATACCCAAGCTCCTGGGACACCCGACAGATGTTTTTC | CACGTGTGGYPSSWDTRQMFF
TRDD3 | TRDJ3 | few | TRDV2 | TGTGCCTGTGACACCGGTTGGGGGACCACCAGCTCCTGGGACACCCGACAGATGTTTTTC | CACDTGWGTTSSWDTRQMFF
TRDD3 | TRDJ3 | NA | TRDV2 | TGTGCCTGTGTTGAGTGGGGGATCGGCTCCTGGGACACCCGACAGATGTTTTTC | CACVEWGIGSWDTRQMFF
NA | TRDJ3 | NA | TRDV2 | TGTGCCTGTGACACCTGGGGGGTATACTCCTGGGACACCCGACAGACGTTTTTC | CACDTWGVYSWDTRQTFF
TRDD3 | TRDJ3 | NA | TRDV2 | TGTGCCTGTGACATACTGGGGGATGCCTTCAGCTCCTGGGACACCCGACAGATGTTTTTC | CACDILGDAFSSWDTRQMFF
NA | TRDJ3 | few | TRDV2 | TGTGCCTGTGACACCGCTGGGGCCCCCTGGGACACCCGACGGATGTTTTTC | CACDTAGAPWDTRRMFF
NA | TRDJ1 | few | TRDV1 | TGTGCTCTTGGGCACACCGATAAACTCATCTTT | CALGHTDKLIF
TRDD3 | TRDJ3 | NA | TRDV2 | TGTGCCTGTGACAAACTGGGGGATCATCGGCCCTGGGACACCCGACAGATGTTTTTC | CACDKLGDHRPWDTRQMFF
TRDD3 | TRDJ3 | NA | TRDV2 | TGTGCCTGTGACTCCGTTCTGGGGGATACTAACCCCAGCTCCTGGGACACCCGACAGATGTTTTTC | CACDSVLGDTNPSSWDTRQMFF
TRDD3 | TRDJ3 | few | TRDV2 | TGTGCCTGTGACAAAAAGTACTGGGGGAGCTCCTGGGACACCCGACAGATGTTTTTC | CACDKKYWGSSWDTRQMFF
TRDD3 | TRDJ3 | NA | TRDV2 | TGTGCCTGTGACACCGCTGGGGGCCCACGCTCCTGGGACACCCGACAGATGTTTTTC | CACDTAGGPRSWDTRQMFF
TRDD3 | TRDJ1 | few | TRDV2 | TGTGCCTGTGACACGGTGGGATACGCGCACACCGATAAACTCATCTTT | CACDTVGYAHTDKLIF
TRDD3 | TRDJ3 | many | TRDV2 | TGTGCCTGTGACACCTGGGGGATGAGCTCCTGGGACACCCGACAGATGTTTTTC | CACDTWGMSSWDTRQMFF
TRDD3 | TRDJ3 | few | TRDV2 | TGTGCCTGTGACCCCCTGGGGGATCAGTCCTGGGACACCCGACAGATGTTTTTC | CACDPLGDQSWDTRQMFF
TRDD3 | TRDJ3 | few | TRDV2 | TGTGCCTGTGACACGTACTGGGGGATACTGAGCTCCTGGGACACCCGACAGATGTTTTTC | CACDTYWGILSSWDTRQMFF
TRDD3 | TRDJ2 | few | TRDV3 | TGTGCCTCTGAAACTGGGGGATACACAGCACAACTCTTCTTT | CASETGGYTAQLFF
TRDD3 | TRDJ3 | few | TRDV2 | TGTGCCTGTGACATACTGGGGGAGTCTCGACAGATGTTTTTC | CACDILGESRQMFF
TRDD3 | TRDJ2 | NA | TRDV2 | TGTGCCTGTGACGCATTGGGGGATACGACAGCACAACTCTTCTTT | CACDALGDTTAQLFF
TRDD3 | TRDJ1 | NA | TRDV1 | TGTGCTCTTGGGGAGCTCCCGATACTGGGGGATACTCGAGGGGACGATAAACTCATCTTT | CALGELPILGDTRGDDKLIF